Each of the 8 T cell receptor beta chains below was sequenced from the same sample in a study of T-cell reconstitution after alpha-beta-depleted transplantation in children. For TCRbeta, the library was prepared with unique molecular identifiers. MiXCR, applied by TCRdb to the PCR reads, yields one record per CDR3 protein. The sample carries about half a million distinct CDR3 sequences, approximately 13% recorded once. The starting material was PBMCs from the stem cell graft donor, obtained from the stem cell graft. These receptors were taken from a human donor who donated a stem cell graft to a child with combined immunodeficiency.

In its sample, this clonotype was seen many times. The chain links TRBV4-3 to TRBJ2-4, with D tentatively TRBD2 (6 bases). CDR1 and CDR2 (germline): LGHNA, YSLEER. The CDR3 has 13 amino acids. Trimming removed 1 base from V and 9 bases from J, with 10 bases in between. Written as DNA, the CDR3 is TGCGCCAGCAGCCAAGGGACTACGGGCATTCAGTACTTC. Translated: CASSQGTTGIQYF.

Ten or more counts support this clonotype. This chain uses TRBV12-3 or TRBV12-4 with TRBJ2-6, with a tentative D call TRBD1 (5 bases). The CDR3 covers 13 residues. V was shortened by 11 bases and J by 2 bases, with 10 bases between the two germline ends. CDR3 in amino acids: CACGRAGANVLTF. The CDR3 DNA reads as TGTGCCTGCGGCAGGGCTGGGGCCAACGTCCTGACTTTC.

There are a few counts of this clonotype. V and J are TRBV6-5 and TRBJ1-6, with 10 bases lining up with TRBD1. The CDR3 totals 15 residues. J was trimmed by 9 bases and V by 5 bases; bases with no gene match: 7. Germline values: CDR1 MNHEY, CDR2 SVGAGI. The CDR3 is CASSTRQGAASPLHF. CDR3 sequence (DNA): TGTGCCAGCAGTACACGACAGGGGGCGGCTTCACCCCTCCACTTT.

This clonotype was counted a few times. The rearrangement links TRBV5-5 to TRBJ2-3; weak D call: TRBD1 (6 bases). V was shortened by 3 bases and J by 5 bases, with 16 bases between the two germline ends. The CDR3 consists of 15 residues. Germline loops: CDR1 SGHKS, CDR2 YYEKEE (reference sequence). The CDR3: CASSSWTAVQDTQYF. CDR3 DNA: TGTGCCAGCAGCTCATGGACAGCTGTCCAAGATACGCAGTATTTT.

This clonotype showed up just a few times. The genes are TRBV6-5 and TRBJ2-5; 9 bases fit TRBD1. The CDR3 is made up of 14 amino acids. The V and J ends lost 3 bases and 4 bases, in that order; junction bases with no gene match: 3. Germline V gene lookup returns CDR1 MNHEY and CDR2 SVGAGI. In DNA form, the CDR3 reads TGTGCCAGCAGTTATTACAGGGGGCGAGAGACCCAGTACTTC. It is translated as CASSYYRGRETQYF.

This clonotype was seen a handful of times. The chain links TRBV4-3 to TRBJ1-2, with a possible D match to TRBD1 (6 bases). The CDR3 extends over 18 amino acids. Germline loops: CDR1 LGHNA, CDR2 YSLEER. V was shortened by 0 bases and J by 2 bases, with 19 bases between the two germline ends. Here the CDR3 reads CASSQELNRVLPNYGYTF. CDR3 DNA: TGCGCCAGCAGCCAAGAGCTAAACAGGGTTTTACCCAACTATGGCTACACCTTC.

This clonotype was counted only a few times. This chain connects TRBV12-3 or TRBV12-4 to TRBJ2-3; 9 bases map to TRBD2. V lost 7 bases to trimming and J lost 4 bases; unmatched junction nucleotides: 12. This CDR3 is built from 16 residues. The CDR3 reads CASMGRREGPPDTQYF. In DNA form, the CDR3 reads TGTGCCAGCATGGGCCGGCGGGAGGGCCCGCCAGATACGCAGTATTTT.

The chain recombines TRBV5-1 with TRBJ2-7; 8 bases match TRBD1. The CDR3 is made up of 15 amino acids. The V gene end was trimmed by 2 bases and the J gene end by 3 bases; junction bases not matched to a gene: 7. The germline V gene encodes CDR1 SGHRS and CDR2 YFSETQ. CDR3 sequence reads: CASSLGGTGHYEQYF. Here the CDR3 DNA reads TGCGCCAGCAGCTTAGGTGGGACAGGCCACTACGAGCAGTACTTC.